This T cell receptor (beta chain) was identified during a study of cytomegalovirus exposure and HLA in healthy donors. Study outcomes and limitations: A previous analysis found most TCR beta V segments productive roughly 90% or roughly 30% of the time.

On this clone: Its target is unknown.

This CDR3 region has 18 residues. The germline V gene has CDR1 ENHRY and CDR2 SYGVKD. Germline trimming cut 4 bases from V and 4 bases from J; bases unmatched to any gene: 12. 60 Vbeta and 13 Jbeta primers were used in PCR. Original methodology: It was a later analysis that counted roughly 79 million unique TCR beta chains, of which some 10 million were shared. The repertoire was sequenced with immunoSEQ multiplex PCR; TCRdb's copy has only in-frame clones and lacks some. D and trimming were read from the DNA, whereas the V and J calls and clone size are those reported in that table. The repertoire holds about 160,000 clones, with 80% to 90% as singletons. The donors were healthy bone marrow donors.

Sequenced: PBMCs. This sequence was found in a man between 18 and 29 years old in good health and CMV-seropositive. J is TRBJ1-6 and V is TRBV10-3; 8 nucleotides match TRBD1. CDR3 in amino acids: CAISAETGQVLYNSPLHF. CDR3 nucleotide sequence: TGTGCCATCAGTGCGGAGACGGGACAGGTTCTTTATAATTCACCCCTCCACTTT.